The present entry profiles one T cell receptor beta chain with its context. Its antigen is not yet known. Per-base qualities were not stored, and no clone one base away is much larger. A total of 25 to 35 patients with locally advanced or metastatic urothelial carcinoma, treated at Memorial Sloan Kettering on a trial protocol, made up the cohort. Peripheral blood mononuclear cells were collected pretreatment and during treatment, with between 1 and 8 total time points per patient. The Qiagen DNeasy Blood extraction kit was used to purify genomic DNA from total PBMCs and from tumor samples. Collected pretreatment and during treatment, PBMCs were isolated and stored as previously described. The data derive from a study of PD-L1 blockade in urothelial cancer (dated by TCRdb to 2015 to 2018). For the wider study: All patients started therapy around 2014 and received atezolizumab 1,200 mg intravenously every 3 weeks. Twenty-five of 29 patients were identified as males with urothelial cancer of bladder origin, and a prior smoking history was reported by 18 of 29 patients. The study, an exploratory multi-omic analysis, examined somatic, immune and clinical correlates of response to PD-L1 blockade with atezolizumab in urothelial cancer. Pretreatment blood TCR-seq was available for under 35 patients, at least one posttreatment blood collection was obtained for around 24 patients, and tumor TCR-seq was available for around 24 patients. Several patients achieved durable clinical benefit and 20 did not. An ECOG performance status of 0 or 1 was recorded for the patients, and 0 to 3 prior chemotherapy regimens had been received by the patients. Blood samples were analyzed at two time points: 3 weeks after treatment start (second dose) and 6 weeks after treatment start. Durable clinical benefit meant progression-free survival longer than 6 months, and TCR features were also tested against progression-free and overall survival. Blood samples gave a median of about 140,000 T cells and tens of thousands of unique TCRs, with a median clonality of roughly 0.08. In the same patients, pretreatment tumors underwent whole exome sequencing and RNA sequencing in addition to TCR sequencing. Pretreatment tumor samples and matched peripheral blood, collected serially before and after atezolizumab treatment, underwent TCR sequencing.

Synthetic TCR analog templates were spiked into each PCR to estimate absolute template abundance from read counts. TCRbeta CDR3 regions were amplified from genomic DNA with bias-controlled V and J gene primers using the immunoSEQ assay. Sequencing of rearranged TCRbeta segments was done at approximately 20X coverage. The authors' analysis ran thus. Sequencing errors were corrected by clustering and CDR3s were annotated against IMGT to assign V, D and J genes. Out-of-frame and stop-codon sequences were excluded, and only productive TCRbeta rearrangements were used in downstream analyses. Clonality was calculated as one minus the Shannon entropy normalized by the log of the number of unique productive sequences. Fisher's exact test with Benjamini-Hochberg correction, using a cutoff of adjusted p below 0.01, was how clones that differed between time points or between blood and tumor were identified. Held by TCRdb, this immuneACCESS table contains in-frame sequences only and omits some clones. Under half of the omission traces to an unresolved V gene where checked; the cause of the rest is unknown. The V and J calls and clone size come from that table; D and trimming were worked out from the DNA. The sample table lists almost 30,000 clones, more than 70% of them with a count of one. The ten largest clones capture under 3.5% of the sample.

Here V drops 1 base and J drops 5 bases, and the junction holds 5 bases not matched to any gene. CDR1 SGHDN and CDR2 FVKESK are derived from the germline V gene. Including the terminal cysteine and phenylalanine, the CDR3 comprises 15 residues. Of the read, only the CDR3 DNA is kept; its 45 bases are in frame from base 1. Summary of the overall study and its limitations: Because of the small sample size (n of about 30) and the many exploratory analyses performed, the results are intended to be regarded as hypothesis-generating. Patients with durable benefit showed greater expansion of tumor-associated TCR clones in peripheral blood 3 weeks after starting treatment (n of about 22, p = 0.022). Improved progression-free and overall survival was found to be associated with pretreatment peripheral blood TCR clonality below the median.

The sequence is built from TRBV14 and TRBJ2-3, and 8 bases in between align with TRBD1. The sample was PBMCs, taken around atezolizumab (anti-PD-L1) treatment. This TCR was recovered from a man aged 50-59 years with urothelial cancer. The CDR3 here reads CASSQGGTGGDTQYF. The bases read TGTGCCAGCAGCCAAGGGGGGACAGGAGGAGATACGCAGTATTTT.